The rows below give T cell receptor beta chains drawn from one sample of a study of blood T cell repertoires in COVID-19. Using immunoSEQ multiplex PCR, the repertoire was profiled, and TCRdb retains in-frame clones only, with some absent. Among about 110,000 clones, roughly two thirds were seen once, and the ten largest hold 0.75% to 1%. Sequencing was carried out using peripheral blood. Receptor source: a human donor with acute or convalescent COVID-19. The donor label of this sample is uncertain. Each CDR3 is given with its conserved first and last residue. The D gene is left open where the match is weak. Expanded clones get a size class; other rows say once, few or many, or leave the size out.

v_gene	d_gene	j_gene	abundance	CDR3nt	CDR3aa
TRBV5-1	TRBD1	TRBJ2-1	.	TGCGCCAGCAGCTTGATTGCAGGGGGTAATGAGCAGTTCTTC	CASSLIAGGNEQFF
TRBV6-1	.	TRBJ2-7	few	TGTGCCAGCAGTGAAAGACAGTCCTACGAGCAGTACTTC	CASSERQSYEQYF
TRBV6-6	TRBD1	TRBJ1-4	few	TGTGCCAGCAGTTACTCTAGGGACAGGGGGCTGGAAAAACTGTTTTTT	CASSYSRDRGLEKLFF
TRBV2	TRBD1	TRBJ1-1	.	TGTGCCAGCAGTCCAGGGACAGTATACACTGAAGCTTTCTTT	CASSPGTVYTEAFF
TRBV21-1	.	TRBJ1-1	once	TGTGCAATAGGCGGCAGGGGACCCTTTCAAGCTTTCTTT	CAIGGRGPFQAFF
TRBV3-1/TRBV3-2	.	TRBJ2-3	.	TGTGCCAGCAGCTTACATACAGATACGCAGTATTTT	CASSLHTDTQYF
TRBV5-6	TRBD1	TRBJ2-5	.	TGTGCCAGCAGCTTGGAGTACAGGGGGCTGGAGACCCAGTACTTC	CASSLEYRGLETQYF
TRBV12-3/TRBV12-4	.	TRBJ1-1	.	TGTGCCAGCAGTCCCTGGAGTACTGAAGCTTTCTTT	CASSPWSTEAFF
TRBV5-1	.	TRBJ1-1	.	TGCGCCAGCAGCCCGCAACCGGGGTATTCGGCGAACACTGAAGCTTTCTTT	CASSPQPGYSANTEAFF
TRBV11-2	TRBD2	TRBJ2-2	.	TGTGCCAGCAGCAAACTAGCGGGGGCGAACACCGGGGAGCTGTTTTTT	CASSKLAGANTGELFF
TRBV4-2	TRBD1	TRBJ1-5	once	TGTGCCAGCAGCCAAGGGGGACAGTACAATCAGCCCCAGCATTTT	CASSQGGQYNQPQHF
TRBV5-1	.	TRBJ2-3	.	TGCGCCAGCAGCTTGGGGCCCACAGATACGCAGTATTTT	CASSLGPTDTQYF
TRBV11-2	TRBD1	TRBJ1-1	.	TGTGCCAGCAGCCAAGGACAGGGGAGGGCTGAAGCTTTCTTT	CASSQGQGRAEAFF
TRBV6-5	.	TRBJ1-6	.	TGTGCCAGCAGACCCCAGGGTTCGTATAATTCACCCCTCCACTTT	CASRPQGSYNSPLHF
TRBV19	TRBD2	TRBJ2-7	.	TGTGCCAGTAGTATTATCGGACTAGCGGGGAACGTTGAGCAGTACTTC	CASSIIGLAGNVEQYF
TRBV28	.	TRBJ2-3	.	TGTGCCAGCAGACCTAGCGAGGCTTCGGATACGCAGTATTTT	CASRPSEASDTQYF
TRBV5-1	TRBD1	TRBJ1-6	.	TGCGCCAGCAGCTTGGTGGCAGGGGGTAATTCACCCCTCCACTTT	CASSLVAGGNSPLHF
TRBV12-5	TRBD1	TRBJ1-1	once	TGTGCTAGTGGTTCGGGGACAGGGGAAGCTTTCTTT	CASGSGTGEAFF
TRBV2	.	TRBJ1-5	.	TGTGCCAGCAGGGGAACAGGCTCGGACCAGCCCCAGCATTTT	CASRGTGSDQPQHF
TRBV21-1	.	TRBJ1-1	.	TGTGCCAGCAGCAAAGACCGCGTAGATGAAGCTTTCTTT	CASSKDRVDEAFF
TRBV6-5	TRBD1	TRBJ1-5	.	TGTGCCAGCAGTCCCGGGACAGGCAATCAGCCCCAGCATTTT	CASSPGTGNQPQHF
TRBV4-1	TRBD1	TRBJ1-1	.	TGCGCCAGCAGCCTAGGGGACAGGGGAAGGACTGAAGCTTTCTTT	CASSLGDRGRTEAFF
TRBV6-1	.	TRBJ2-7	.	TGTGCCAGCAGTGAATATGGCGGGGATCGCGAGCAGTACTTC	CASSEYGGDREQYF
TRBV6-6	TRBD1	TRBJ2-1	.	TGTGCCAGCAGCAAGACAGGGGCGAATGAGCAGTTCTTC	CASSKTGANEQFF
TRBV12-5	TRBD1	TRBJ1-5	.	TGTGCTAGTGGTTTGGGACAGGGGAATTATAATCAGCCCCAGCATTTT	CASGLGQGNYNQPQHF
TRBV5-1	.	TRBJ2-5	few	TGCGCCAGCAGCTATCGACCAGGAGGACCATTAAGCGAACAAGAGACCCAGTACTTC	CASSYRPGGPLSEQETQYF
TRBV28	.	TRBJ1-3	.	TGTGCCACCTGGGGGGGGCGGACTGGAAACACCATATATTTT	CATWGGRTGNTIYF
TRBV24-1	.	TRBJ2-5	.	TGTGCCACCAGTGCGGGGGGCCAGGTGACCCAGTACTTC	CATSAGGQVTQYF
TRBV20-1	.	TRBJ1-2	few	TGCAGTGCTAGAGCCTACTATGGCTACACCTTC	CSARAYYGYTF
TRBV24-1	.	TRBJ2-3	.	TGTGCCACCAGTGAATCCGGGACATACCTAAGCACAGATACGCAGTATTTT	CATSESGTYLSTDTQYF
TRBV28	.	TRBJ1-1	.	TGTGCCAGCAGTTCCCCGACAGCCACTGAAGCTTTCTTT	CASSSPTATEAFF
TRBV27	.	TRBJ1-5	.	TGTGCCAGCAGTTGGGGGGGCAATCAGCCCCAGCATTTT	CASSWGGNQPQHF
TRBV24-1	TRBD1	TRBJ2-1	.	TGTGCCACCAGTGATTTGGGACAGGGCTACAATGAGCAGTTCTTC	CATSDLGQGYNEQFF
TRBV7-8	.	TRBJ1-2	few	TGTGCCAGCAGCCTAGCTGGTGGGGAGTTCAACTATGGCTACACCTTC	CASSLAGGEFNYGYTF
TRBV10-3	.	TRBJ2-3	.	TGTGCCACCCAATTTGGCCGGGGCACAGATACGCAGTATTTT	CATQFGRGTDTQYF
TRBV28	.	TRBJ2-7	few	TGTGCCAGCAGTTCCTCGGGACTGCCCTACGAGCAGTACTTC	CASSSSGLPYEQYF
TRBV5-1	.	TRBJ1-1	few	TGCGCCAGCAGCTTGAGTACAGGATCAAACACTGAAGCTTTCTTT	CASSLSTGSNTEAFF
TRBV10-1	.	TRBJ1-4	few	TGCGCCAGCAGTACCGGGACTGTAAATGAAAAACTGTTTTTT	CASSTGTVNEKLFF
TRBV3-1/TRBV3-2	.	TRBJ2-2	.	TGTGCCAGCAGAGTCTACAACACCGGGGAGCTGTTTTTT	CASRVYNTGELFF
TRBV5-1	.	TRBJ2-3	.	TGCGCCAGCAGCTCAGACCGACACACAGATACGCAGTATTTT	CASSSDRHTDTQYF
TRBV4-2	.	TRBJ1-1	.	TGTGCCAGCAGCCAAGAATTGGCAGACACTGAAGCTTTCTTT	CASSQELADTEAFF
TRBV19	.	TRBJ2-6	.	TGTGCCAGTAGATCAGTCTCTGGGGCCAACGTCCTGACTTTC	CASRSVSGANVLTF
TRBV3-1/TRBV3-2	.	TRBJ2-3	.	TGTGCCAGCAGTTCAACAGGGTTGGGCACAGATACGCAGTATTTT	CASSSTGLGTDTQYF
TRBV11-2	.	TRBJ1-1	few	TGTGCCAGCAGCTTGGGCTCGGCTGTGATGAACACTGAAGCTTTCTTT	CASSLGSAVMNTEAFF
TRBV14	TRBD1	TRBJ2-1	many	TGTGCCAGCAGCCTCGGGAGTAAGAGGACAGGGCATCGGTCGTCCTACAATGAGCAGTTCTTC	CASSLGSKRTGHRSSYNEQFF
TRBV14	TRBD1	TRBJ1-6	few	TGTGCCAGCAGCCAGACAGGGGGCTGGAATAATTCACCCCTCCACTTT	CASSQTGGWNNSPLHF
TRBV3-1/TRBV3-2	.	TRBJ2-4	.	TGTGCCAGCAGCCAAGAAGGTTCGGCGGGCAAAAACATTCAGTACTTC	CASSQEGSAGKNIQYF
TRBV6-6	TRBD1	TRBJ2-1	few	TGTGCCAGCAGCGCCGGGACAGGGGGCAACTACAATGAGCAGTTCTTC	CASSAGTGGNYNEQFF